These 24 T cell receptor beta chains share one sample of origin, sequenced in a study of blood T cell repertoires in COVID-19. Using immunoSEQ multiplex PCR, the repertoire was profiled, and TCRdb retains in-frame clones only, with some absent. This table holds approximately 300,000 clones, approximately 86% found once. Sequenced: peripheral blood. The source is a woman between 50 and 59 years old with active or convalescent COVID-19.

J is TRBJ2-1 and V is TRBV30; 12 nucleotides agree with TRBD2. The CDR3 spans 17 residues. CDR1 is GTSNPN, CDR2 SVGIG, per germline (reference sequence). The junction had 6 bases not matched to a gene; V was cut back by 0 bases and J by 3 bases. CDR3 in amino acids: CAWSVRPSGRVYNEQFF. The CDR3 nucleotides read TGTGCCTGGAGTGTACGTCCTAGCGGGAGGGTCTACAATGAGCAGTTCTTC.

This chain joins TRBV9 and TRBJ2-3, with D uncertain. Germline V gives CDR1 SGDLS, CDR2 YYNGEE. The CDR3 length is 18 residues. V shed 4 bases and J shed 2 bases, with 23 bases lying between them. CDR3 in DNA: TGTGCCAGCAGCCCCCGTCCCCGGAGTTTGGCTCCCACAGATACGCAGTATTTT. It is translated as CASSPRPRSLAPTDTQYF.

V usage is TRBV20-1 and J usage is TRBJ2-4; possible D gene TRBD1, 9 bases. The germline CDR1 and CDR2 sequences are DFQATT and SNEGSKA (reference sequence). This CDR3 spans 16 amino acids. Trimming removed 3 bases from V and 4 bases from J, with 19 bases in between. CDR3 nucleotide sequence: TGCAGTGCTAGTCGGGGGGGACAGGGCCGTAAAAACATTCAGTACTTC. It translates to CSASRGGQGRKNIQYF.

This clone came up a few times. The J gene is TRBJ1-6, the V gene TRBV15, with 8 bases fitting TRBD1. Germline CDR1 LNHNV, CDR2 YYDKDF (reference sequence). Trimming removed 5 bases from V and 7 bases from J; junction bases left unmatched: 10. CDR3 size: 16 residues. The CDR3 spells CATSPTRWTGNSPLHF. The CDR3 coding sequence is TGTGCCACCAGCCCAACCAGGTGGACAGGGAATTCACCCCTCCACTTT. Full variable domain (rest looked up from reference TRBV15 and TRBJ1-6): DAMVIQNPRYQVTQFGKPVTLSCSQTLNHNVMYWYQQKSSQAPKLLFHYYDKDFNNEADTPDNFQSRRPNTSFCFLDIRSPGLGDTAMYLCATSPTRWTGNSPLHFGNGTRLTVT.

The rearrangement links TRBV2 to TRBJ2-7; TRBD2 matches at 7 bases. With 7 bases clipped from V and 6 bases from J, the junction kept 9 bases outside the gene matches. CDR1 SNHLY and CDR2 FYNNEI come from the germline V gene. The CDR3 length is 13 residues. The CDR3 nucleotides are TGTGCCAGCACTCAGCGGGAAATTGGCGAGCAGTACTTC. It yields the protein CASTQREIGEQYF.

V gene TRBV19 combines with J gene TRBJ2-7; 9 bases line up with TRBD2. The CDR3 has 20 residues. Germline assignment: CDR1 LNHDA and CDR2 SQIVND (reference sequence). The trim removed 0 bases at V and 6 bases at J, leaving 21 bases unmatched. The CDR3 here is CASSIERPTSGPKKLGEQYF. As DNA, the CDR3 is TGTGCCAGTAGTATAGAGCGACCGACTAGCGGACCTAAAAAACTCGGCGAGCAGTACTTC.

This chain uses TRBV18 with TRBJ2-4; 7 positions match TRBD1. The germline V gene has CDR1 KGHSH and CDR2 LQKENI. With 3 bases clipped from V and 8 bases from J, the junction kept 4 bases outside the gene matches. The length of the CDR3 is 13 residues. In DNA form, the CDR3 reads TGTGCCAGCTCACCCTGGACAGGCCACATTCAGTACTTC. Its translation: CASSPWTGHIQYF. Full variable domain (remainder filled in from reference TRBV18 and TRBJ2-4): NAGVMQNPRHLVRRRGQEARLRCSPMKGHSHVYWYRQLPEEGLKFMVYLQKENIIDESGMPKERFSAEFPKEGPSILRIQQVVRGDSAAYFCASSPWTGHIQYFGAGTRLSVL.

The chain has TRBV6-5 and TRBJ1-3; a possible D gene is TRBD1 (5 bases). V was shortened by 6 bases and J by 0 bases, with 12 bases between the two germline ends. The CDR3 runs to 15 residues. In germline, CDR1 is MNHEY, CDR2 SVGAGI. The CDR3 DNA reads TGTGCCAGCAGCAGGGATTCTTTCTCTGGAAACACCATATATTTT. Protein product: CASSRDSFSGNTIYF.

The V gene is TRBV29-1, the J gene TRBJ2-7; TRBD2 is a possible D gene (7 bases). Germline CDR1 and CDR2: SQVTM and ANQGSEA. The CDR3 sequence is 15 residues long. Between the trimmed V and J ends, which lost 7 bases and 5 bases, there was a span of 24 bases. The CDR3 sequence: CSARRGAGVPDEQYF. CDR3 nucleotides: TGCAGCGCCCGCCGGGGGGCGGGAGTGCCTGACGAGCAGTACTTC.

J is TRBJ2-7 and V is TRBV11-2, with D tentatively TRBD1 (6 bases). The CDR3 runs to 14 residues. Germline CDR1 is SGHAT and CDR2 is FQNNGV. Trimming took 5 bases from V and 2 from J, leaving 13 bases between them. CDR3 region: CASSPIRGTYEQYF. The CDR3 nucleotides are TGTGCCAGCAGCCCCATCAGGGGAACCTACGAGCAGTACTTC.

V and J are TRBV6-1 and TRBJ2-3; TRBD2 agrees at 9 bases. J was trimmed by 4 bases and V by 3 bases; bases with no gene match: 11. The germline V gene has CDR1 MNHNS and CDR2 SASEGT. The CDR3 runs to 17 residues. The CDR3 here is CASSEPTGGRAADTQYF. DNA of the CDR3: TGTGCCAGCAGTGAGCCCACGGGCGGGAGGGCCGCAGATACGCAGTATTTT.

This chain uses TRBV4-1 with TRBJ2-1; D not resolved. Germline V CDR1 and CDR2: MGHRA, YSYEKL. The CDR3 length is 18 residues. With 1 base removed from V and 0 bases from J, the gap between germline ends came to 16 bases. CDR3 region: CASSQGFGFRSSYNEQFF. For the CDR3, the DNA is TGCGCCAGCAGCCAAGGCTTCGGATTCCGGAGCTCCTACAATGAGCAGTTCTTC.

Note on this clone: The sample carries other DNA sequences with the same CDR3. The CDR3 bases are TGTGCCAGCAGCCGGACAGGGTCCTACGAGCAGTACTTC. Protein product: CASSRTGSYEQYF. The chain joins TRBV25-1 to TRBJ2-7; TRBD1 matches at 8 bases. Germline V gene lookup returns CDR1 MGHDK and CDR2 SYGVNS. V lost 6 bases to trimming and J lost 1 base; unmatched junction nucleotides: 2. This CDR3 has 13 amino acids.

The chain links TRBV19 to TRBJ1-1; no firm D call. Trimming removed 3 bases at V and 7 bases at J, with 9 bases between. Looked up from germline, CDR1 is LNHDA and CDR2 is SQIVND (reference sequence). This CDR3 region has 12 residues. In DNA form, the CDR3 reads TGTGCCAGTAGTATGCGGGGAATTGAAGCTTTCTTT. It codes for CASSMRGIEAFF. The variable domain in full, with the rest retrieved from reference TRBV19 and TRBJ1-1, is DGGITQSPKYLFRKEGQNVTLSCEQNLNHDAMYWYRQDPGQGLRLIYYSQIVNDFQKGDIAEGYSVSREKKESFPLTVTSAQKNPTAFYLCASSMRGIEAFFGQGTRLTVV.

This chain joins TRBV12-3 or TRBV12-4 and TRBJ1-3; D is ambiguous. The germline V and J ends were trimmed by 7 bases and 4 bases, with 8 bases remaining between them. This CDR3 spans 12 amino acids. In nucleotides, the CDR3 is TGTGCCAGCAAACCCGGGGGAAACACCATATATTTT. Amino acids: CASKPGGNTIYF.

This sequence joins TRBV4-2 and TRBJ2-3, with TRBD2 identical over 10 bases. The CDR3 totals 15 residues. V lost 5 bases, J lost 2 bases, and 4 bases stayed unmatched. The germline V gene encodes CDR1 LGHNA and CDR2 YNFKEQ. In DNA, the CDR3 is TGTGCCAGCAGCTTTGGACTAGCGGACACAGATACGCAGTATTTT. Its protein is CASSFGLADTDTQYF.

This CDR3 is CASSYQRGLNTEAFF. CDR3 in DNA: TGTGCCAGCAGTTACCAACGCGGGTTGAACACTGAAGCTTTCTTT. The V gene is TRBV28, the J gene TRBJ1-1; D remains unclear. The CDR3 loop spans 15 amino acids. V lost 4 bases and J lost 0, with 12 bases in between. Germline values: CDR1 MDHEN, CDR2 SYDVKM. Full variable domain (remainder filled in from reference TRBV28 and TRBJ1-1): DVKVTQSSRYLVKRTGEKVFLECVQDMDHENMFWYRQDPGLGLRLIYFSYDVKMKEKGDIPEGYSVSREKKERFSLILESASTNQTSMYLCASSYQRGLNTEAFFGQGTRLTVV.

The genes are TRBV11-3 and TRBJ2-7; 10 nucleotides match TRBD2. This CDR3 has 17 amino acids. With 1 base clipped from V and 4 bases from J, the junction kept 10 bases outside the gene matches. Germline V gene lookup returns CDR1 SGHNT and CDR2 YENEEA. Written as DNA, the CDR3 is TGTGCCAGCAGCTTAGTCGCCCCAGCGGGAGGGGGTTACGAGCAGTACTTC. It yields the protein CASSLVAPAGGGYEQYF.

The sample holds a few counts of this clone. The V gene is TRBV9, the J gene TRBJ1-2, with 8 positions matching TRBD1. The V gene end was trimmed by 3 bases and the J gene end by 5 bases; junction bases not matched to a gene: 3. There are 13 residues in the CDR3. CDR1 SGDLS and CDR2 YYNGEE come from the germline V gene. The CDR3 DNA sequence: TGTGCCAGCAGCGAAACAGGGGGTTATGGCTACACCTTC. As protein: CASSETGGYGYTF.

This chain connects TRBV25-1 to TRBJ2-2, with D possibly TRBD2 on 5 matching bases. Germline loops: CDR1 MGHDK, CDR2 SYGVNS. CDR3 length: 17 residues. The V gene lost 1 base and the J gene lost 2 bases, with 14 bases spanning the gap. The CDR3 DNA reads as TGTGCCAGCAGTGAATTGGACCGGGGATATAACACCGGGGAGCTGTTTTTT. Its translation is CASSELDRGYNTGELFF.

The genes are TRBV2 and TRBJ2-7; D not resolved. The CDR3 totals 14 residues. Germline V CDR1 and CDR2: SNHLY, FYNNEI. V was shortened by 4 bases and J by 2 bases, with 12 bases between the two germline ends. DNA of the CDR3: TGTGCCAGCAGTGTTTACGGAACAGCCTACGAGCAGTACTTC. It specifies CASSVYGTAYEQYF.

J is TRBJ2-1 and V is TRBV18; 9 bases map to TRBD2. This CDR3 spans 17 amino acids. V trimming: 2 bases; J trimming: 7 bases; junction bases outside the gene matches: 12. The germline gives CDR1 KGHSH, CDR2 LQKENI. The CDR3 coding sequence is TGTGCCAGCTCACCATTTTTTAGCGGGAGCCAGGAAAATGAGCAGTTCTTC. Its translation is CASSPFFSGSQENEQFF.

The rearrangement uses TRBV19 and TRBJ1-2; a possible D gene is TRBD1 (5 bases). Germline CDR1 reads LNHDA; CDR2 reads SQIVND (reference sequence). The CDR3 loop spans 19 amino acids. With 3 bases removed from V and 0 bases from J, the gap between germline ends came to 23 bases. In DNA, the CDR3 is TGTGCCAGTAGTATTTACGGCCCCAGGGTACGACCATCTAACTATGGCTACACCTTC. This gives the protein CASSIYGPRVRPSNYGYTF.

There are a few counts of this clone. This chain joins TRBV24-1 and TRBJ2-1; TRBD2 is a possible D gene (5 bases). Germline CDR1 reads KGHDR; CDR2 reads SFDVKD. The CDR3 consists of 14 residues. Trimming stripped 10 bases from V and 1 base from J, with 13 bases between. CDR3 nucleotide sequence: TGTGCCACTTGGGAGAGTAGTTCCTACAATGAGCAGTTCTTC. This translates into CATWESSSYNEQFF.